This is a list of T cell receptor beta chains from one sample in a study of CD8 T cells in Susac syndrome. TCRdb itself ran the immunoSEQ multiplex PCR reads through MiXCR, one entry per CDR3 protein. The sample has approximately 180,000 distinct CDR3 sequences; just under 95% are singletons. The sample consisted of CD4+ T cells from PBMCs. The origin of the receptors is a human donor with Susac syndrome. Both conserved end residues are trimmed from each CDR3.

V	J	CDR3
TRBV9	TRBJ2-7	ASSVGPGLAGIEQY
TRBV3-1	TRBJ1-2	ASSPWGGLGGYT
TRBV7-2	TRBJ1-2	ASSLVTGPRYGYT
TRBV7-8	TRBJ2-6	ASSPLEGVSGANVLT
TRBV6-6	TRBJ1-2	ASSGSGLYGYT
TRBV14	TRBJ2-7	ASSHHTGPEQY
TRBV7-2	TRBJ1-2	ASPDRPGNYGYT
TRBV4-2	TRBJ2-3	ASSQDTIQREGRPDTQY
TRBV6-2/TRBV6-3	TRBJ1-1	ASRSTAGGNTEAF
TRBV11-2	TRBJ2-3	ASSLGTSTDTQY
TRBV12-3/TRBV12-4	TRBJ1-4	ASSNREGIGRKLF
TRBV7-6	TRBJ2-3	ASSLAWSTDTQY
TRBV5-4	TRBJ2-7	ASSSDGRSSSYEQY
TRBV20-1	TRBJ1-1	SANPGQGDTEAF
TRBV4-2	TRBJ2-2	ASSQGLDRGTGELF
TRBV5-6	TRBJ2-1	ASSLGLRSNEQF
TRBV9	TRBJ2-1	ASSTTSGVNNEQF
TRBV6-2/TRBV6-3	TRBJ2-3	ASSRGTYTQY
TRBV28	TRBJ2-7	ASRGLYEQY
TRBV7-9	TRBJ2-3	ASSPGQSESRQY
TRBV18	TRBJ1-5	ASSTQGGNQPQH
TRBV7-6	TRBJ1-2	ASSLQGASFYGYT
TRBV12-3/TRBV12-4	TRBJ2-7	ASSLMAGVREQY
TRBV5-1	TRBJ1-2	ASSLDVRGNYGYT
TRBV20-1	TRBJ1-5	SARAVGGAGNQPQH
TRBV25-1	TRBJ2-1	ASSAPGGAYNEQF
TRBV2	TRBJ1-2	ASSEAGGQGSGYT
TRBV7-8	TRBJ1-1	ASSLGRWGQAEAF
TRBV6-5	TRBJ2-2	ASGFGTENTGELF
TRBV20-1	TRBJ2-7	SAGSGTSGNEQY
TRBV6-4	TRBJ2-5	ASSDSPGETQY
TRBV7-9	TRBJ2-7	ASSLSVDEQY
TRBV2	TRBJ1-1	ASTVAAVKGTEAF
TRBV7-2	TRBJ2-7	ASSPGGEQY
TRBV5-1	TRBJ2-2	ASSLMGADLGSNTGELF
TRBV25-1	TRBJ2-2	ASRGSGSGNTGELF
TRBV5-6	TRBJ2-2	ASNRGNGELF
TRBV6-1	TRBJ2-3	AAAVRAITDTQY
TRBV12-3/TRBV12-4	TRBJ1-5	ASRSTGQGNQPQH
TRBV29-1	TRBJ1-1	SVIQGLNTEAF
TRBV3-1	TRBJ1-2	ASSPGIYGYT